The 20 T cell receptor beta chains reported below all come from one sample, sequenced in a study of Ad26.COV2.S vaccination and SARS-CoV-2 variants. Data came from immunoSEQ multiplex PCR; TCRdb stores just in-frame clones and leaves some out. In the table there are around 300,000 clones, about 89% of which are singletons. Noted treatment: roughly 20 received Ad26.COV2.S at low or high dose, single or two shots; about five received placebo; per-sample allocation not given. After the first vaccine or placebo injection, samples were drawn on day 63. The sample was peripheral blood, taken in a trial of Ad26.COV2.S vaccine versus placebo. Receptor source: a person aged 18-65 years who received the Ad26.COV2.S COVID-19 vaccine or a placebo.

The rearrangement joins TRBV7-3 to TRBJ2-6, with no clear D. CDR3 length: 16 residues. The ends were cut back, 5 bases at V and 0 bases at J, with 11 bases in the middle. Germline CDR1 SGHTA, CDR2 FQGTGA. CDR3 protein: CASSPRPTSGANVLTF. For the CDR3, the DNA is TGTGCCAGCAGCCCCCGTCCCACCTCTGGGGCCAACGTCCTGACTTTC. Full variable domain (rest looked up from reference TRBV7-3 and TRBJ2-6): GAGVSQTPSNKVTEKGKYVELRCDPISGHTALYWYRQSLGQGPEFLIYFQGTGAADDSGLPNDRFFAVRPEGSVSTLKIQRTERGDSAVYLCASSPRPTSGANVLTFGAGSRLTVL.

The chain uses TRBV12-5 and TRBJ2-7; 8 nucleotides align to TRBD2. Germline CDR1 and CDR2: LGHNT and FRNRAP. The CDR3 has 14 residues. The V and J ends lost 6 bases and 3 bases, in that order; junction bases with no gene match: 7. Here the CDR3 reads CASGLGRVNYEQYF. DNA for the CDR3: TGTGCTAGTGGGCTCGGGAGGGTGAACTACGAGCAGTACTTC. Full variable domain (rest looked up from reference TRBV12-5 and TRBJ2-7): DARVTQTPRHKVTEMGQEVTMRCQPILGHNTVFWYRQTMMQGLELLAYFRNRAPLDDSGMPKDRFSAEMPDATLATLKIQPSEPRDSAVYFCASGLGRVNYEQYFGPGTRLTVT.

The chain employs TRBV6-1 and TRBJ2-7, with 7 nucleotides matching TRBD1. Unmatched junction bases numbered 4, after V lost 2 bases and J lost 0 bases. Germline lookup yields CDR1 MNHNS and CDR2 SASEGT. The CDR3 sequence is 15 residues long. The CDR3 coding sequence is TGTGCCAGCAGTGAATGGACAGGCTTCTCCTACGAGCAGTACTTC. The encoded protein is CASSEWTGFSYEQYF.

The chain has TRBV4-2 and TRBJ1-3, with D perhaps TRBD1 (6 bases). Germline values: CDR1 LGHNA, CDR2 YNFKEQ. The CDR3 has 17 residues. The V end was cut by 1 base, the J end by 4 bases, with 17 bases between. The CDR3 here is CASSQVRGPEGGNTIYF. The CDR3 coding sequence is TGTGCCAGCAGCCAAGTTCGGGGGCCTGAGGGAGGAAACACCATATATTTT.

This chain joins TRBV29-1 and TRBJ1-1, with TRBD1 as a possible D gene (6 bases). The germline V and J ends were trimmed by 7 bases and 4 bases, with 16 bases remaining between them. The CDR3 is 13 amino acids. The germline gives CDR1 SQVTM, CDR2 ANQGSEA. Here the CDR3 reads CSAVRDTGTEAFF. The CDR3 DNA is TGCAGCGCCGTCCGGGACACAGGCACTGAAGCTTTCTTT.

The chain recombines TRBV3-1 (or the pseudogene TRBV3-2) with TRBJ2-7, with a weak D call TRBD2 (7 bases). The CDR3 runs 13 residues. Germline-derived CDR1 and CDR2 are LGHDT and YNNKEL (reference sequence). Trimming cost V 4 bases and J 3 bases, with 10 bases left between them. DNA of the CDR3: TGTGCCAGCAGCCTAGGGGGGGACTACGAGCAGTACTTC. Amino acids: CASSLGGDYEQYF.

The chain links TRBV2 to TRBJ2-2; weak D call: TRBD1 (6 bases). Trimming shortened V by 0 bases and J by 4 bases, and 18 bases separated the two germline ends. The CDR3 spans 18 residues. Germline values: CDR1 SNHLY, CDR2 FYNNEI. CDR3 amino acids: CASSEALPPGAITGELFF. The CDR3 nucleotides are TGTGCCAGCAGTGAAGCGCTTCCCCCAGGGGCAATCACCGGGGAGCTGTTTTTT.

The chain recombines TRBV15 with TRBJ1-6; TRBD1 matches 9 bases. The CDR3 runs to 15 residues. Germline lookup yields CDR1 LNHNV and CDR2 YYDKDF (reference sequence). The J segment lost 6 bases and the V segment lost 4 bases, leaving 4 bases of the junction unmatched. CDR3 protein: CATSNTGGSNSPLHF. CDR3 coding DNA: TGTGCCACCAGCAACACAGGGGGCTCTAATTCACCCCTCCACTTT.

The J gene is TRBJ2-1, the V gene TRBV6-5; TRBD1 or TRBD2 may be the D gene (5 bases each). CDR1 and CDR2 (germline): MNHEY, SVGAGI. The CDR3 is made up of 12 amino acids. The ends were cut back, 6 bases at V and 8 bases at J, with 11 bases in the middle. DNA of the CDR3: TGTGCCAGCAGCGGGACGACGGATGAGCAGTTCTTC. As protein: CASSGTTDEQFF.

This chain links TRBV6-2 or TRBV6-3 with TRBJ1-4; no clear D gene. The V gene's germline CDR1 is MNHEY and CDR2 SVGEGT. The V gene lost 2 bases and the J gene lost 8 bases, with 12 bases spanning the gap. The CDR3 covers 14 residues. The CDR3 DNA reads TGTGCCAGCAGTTACGCTGCGGGGAGCGAAAAACTGTTTTTT. Protein product: CASSYAAGSEKLFF.

The rearrangement joins TRBV18 to TRBJ2-7, with a possible D match to TRBD2 (6 bases). V gave up 5 bases and J gave up 1 base, with 9 bases separating them. Looked up from germline, CDR1 is KGHSH and CDR2 is LQKENI. This CDR3 spans 13 amino acids. The DNA of the CDR3 is TGTGCCAGCTCAGGGACTCCTTCCTACGAGCAGTACTTC. Its translation: CASSGTPSYEQYF.

A few counts support this clone. This chain connects TRBV5-4 to TRBJ2-5; 9 nucleotides line up with TRBD2. The CDR3 is 14 amino acids. The germline gives CDR1 SGHNT, CDR2 YYREEE (reference sequence). Trimming took 2 bases from V and 5 from J; bases not matched to a gene: 4. The CDR3 protein is CASSFGGGAETQYF. DNA of the CDR3: TGTGCCAGCAGCTTCGGCGGGGGGGCGGAGACCCAGTACTTC.

The J gene is TRBJ1-6, the V gene TRBV30; D is possibly TRBD1 (5 bases). The ends were cut back, 4 bases at V and 6 bases at J, with 10 bases in the middle. The germline V gene encodes CDR1 GTSNPN and CDR2 SVGIG (reference sequence). The CDR3 runs 13 residues. This chain's CDR3 is CAWTSQANSPLHF. CDR3 DNA sequence: TGTGCCTGGACTTCACAGGCTAATTCACCCCTCCACTTT.

For the CDR3, the DNA is TGTGCCTGGAGTGTAACCCGGACTAGCGGGAGGAGGGATACGCAGTATTTT. Translated, it gives CAWSVTRTSGRRDTQYF. The rearrangement joins TRBV30 to TRBJ2-3; 14 bases are a match to TRBD2. V shed 0 bases and J 6 bases; nucleotides not matched to a gene: 8. The CDR3 is made up of 17 amino acids. CDR1 and CDR2 from the germline V gene are GTSNPN and SVGIG (reference sequence).

This clone has a handful of counts. The chain has TRBV18 and TRBJ2-2; D possibly corresponds to TRBD2 (5 bases). Germline CDR1 KGHSH, CDR2 LQKENI. Trimming took off 0 bases at V and 7 bases at J, with 6 bases between the two ends. The CDR3 spans 13 residues. This CDR3 is CASSPPRVGELFF. In DNA, the CDR3 is TGTGCCAGCTCACCACCGCGGGTCGGGGAGCTGTTTTTT.

V and J are TRBV6-5 and TRBJ2-2; D unresolved. Germline V gene data show CDR1 as MNHEY and CDR2 as SVGAGI. Trimming removed 7 bases at V and 2 bases at J, with 11 bases between. The CDR3 is made up of 14 amino acids. The CDR3 here is CASTVIPNTGELFF. The CDR3 region has the DNA TGTGCCAGCACTGTAATCCCAAACACCGGGGAGCTGTTTTTT.

This chain links TRBV28 with TRBJ2-3; 7 bases are shared with TRBD1. The V segment lost 6 bases and the J segment 0 bases; nucleotides outside the gene matches: 18. This CDR3 has 19 residues. Germline assignment: CDR1 MDHEN and CDR2 SYDVKM. CDR3 nucleotide sequence: TGTGCCAGCAGCCCCGCGGCGTTGACAGGGCAATCTAGCACAGATACGCAGTATTTT. Translating gives CASSPAALTGQSSTDTQYF.

The V gene is TRBV23-1, the J gene TRBJ2-1; 8 nucleotides agree with TRBD2. TRBV23-1 is noted as an ORF with a role that remains uncertain. The CDR3 runs to 13 residues. Germline trimming cut 0 bases from V and 14 bases from J; bases unmatched to any gene: 6. Written as DNA, the CDR3 is TGCGCCAGCAGTCAATCTCCCGGGCGGGAGGAGTTCTTC. This sequence encodes CASSQSPGREEFF.

J is TRBJ1-1 and V is TRBV28; TRBD1 might be the D (6 bases). Trimming left V 4 bases short and J 10 bases short, with 19 bases between. The CDR3 is 14 amino acids. Looked up from germline, CDR1 is MDHEN and CDR2 is SYDVKM. The DNA of the CDR3 is TGTGCCAGCAGTTCCCTTCAAAAACAGGGTCGAGCTTTCTTT. Its translation is CASSSLQKQGRAFF.

The CDR3 spells CASSERQGYGYTF. CDR3 DNA sequence: TGTGCCAGCAGCGAACGACAGGGCTATGGCTACACCTTC. The chain recombines TRBV7-9 with TRBJ1-2; TRBD1 agrees at 7 bases. Germline V lookup: CDR1 SEHNR, CDR2 FQNEAQ (reference sequence). V lost 5 bases and J lost 4; bases outside the gene matches: 4. This CDR3 is built from 13 residues. Together with reference TRBV7-9 and TRBJ1-2, the CDR3 gives the full variable domain: DTGVSQNPRHKITKRGQNVTFRCDPISEHNRLYWYRQTLGQGPEFLTYFQNEAQLEKSRLLSDRFSAERPKGSFSTLEIQRTEQGDSAMYLCASSERQGYGYTFGSGTRLTVV.